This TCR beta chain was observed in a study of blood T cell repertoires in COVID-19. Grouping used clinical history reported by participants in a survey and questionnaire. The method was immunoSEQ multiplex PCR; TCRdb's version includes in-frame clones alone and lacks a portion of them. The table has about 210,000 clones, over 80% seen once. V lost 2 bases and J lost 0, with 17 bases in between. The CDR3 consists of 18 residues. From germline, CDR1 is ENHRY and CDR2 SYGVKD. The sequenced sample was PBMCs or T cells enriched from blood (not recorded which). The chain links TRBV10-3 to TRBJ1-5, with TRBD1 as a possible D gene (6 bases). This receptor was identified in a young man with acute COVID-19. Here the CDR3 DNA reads TGTGCCATCAGTGAGCAATTGGACAGTAAATATAGCAATCAGCCCCAGCATTTT. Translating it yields CAISEQLDSKYSNQPQHF.